The 25 T cell receptor beta chains below come from one sample, sequenced in a study of human T cells and chemical hapten exposure (dated by TCRdb to about 2021). The time point label, as the study defines it: patch test 2, 6 weeks after DPC sensitization. The sample's treatment or condition, from its label and the paper: therapeutic diphenylcyclopropenone sensitization with weekly scalp DPC. Libraries were built with RACE. Sequencing was carried out with a NextSeq 500. TCRdb's own reprocessing of the public reads used fastp at Q25 and MiXCR and kept productive beta chains. Records with the same CDR3 protein are collapsed into one entry carrying the most frequent genes and DNA. The sample includes around 99,000 distinct CDR3 sequences, with 9.2% observed a single time. More than 3% of the sample is in the top ten clones. This specimen consisted of whole blood, obtained in connection with sensitization to the hapten diphenylcyclopropenone (DPC). The receptors were gathered from a woman aged 40 to 50 with alopecia areata. Some clones in this sample may be carry-over from other donors' samples.

The V call is TRBV5-4, the J call TRBJ2-5; TRBD2 matches at 8 bases. The germline V gene encodes CDR1 SGHNT and CDR2 YYREEE (reference sequence). The CDR3 is 14 residues long. After removal of 4 bases from V and 4 bases from J, the junction contained 6 bases not matched to a gene. The chain's CDR3 is CASSPRTSRETQYF. DNA for the CDR3: TGTGCCAGCAGCCCAAGGACTAGCCGAGAGACCCAGTACTTC.

The chain carries TRBV5-4 and TRBJ2-2; D not resolved. The V gene's germline CDR1 is SGHNT and CDR2 YYREEE (reference sequence). V was pared by 7 bases and J by 4 bases, with 8 bases between. CDR3 length: 12 residues. This chain's CDR3 is CASRRSTGELFF. The CDR3 bases are TGTGCCAGCCGTCGCAGCACCGGGGAGCTGTTTTTT. The complete variable domain, with remaining parts taken from reference TRBV5-4 and TRBJ2-2, reads ETGVTQSPTHLIKTRGQQVTLRCSSQSGHNTVSWYQQALGQGPQFIFQYYREEENGRGNFPPRFSGLQFPNYSSELNVNALELDDSALYLCASRRSTGELFFGEGSRLTVL.

CDR3: CASSDGGPRTDTQYF. DNA for the CDR3: TGTGCCAGCAGCGACGGGGGGCCCCGAACAGATACGCAGTATTTT. The rearrangement links TRBV9 to TRBJ2-3; D possibly corresponds to TRBD2 (7 bases). The germline V gene has CDR1 SGDLS and CDR2 YYNGEE. The germline V and J ends were trimmed by 3 bases and 3 bases, with 14 bases remaining between them. The CDR3 covers 15 residues.

Worth noting for this clonotype: A much bigger clone sits one base away, suggesting this may be a read error. This chain connects TRBV12-3 or TRBV12-4 to TRBJ1-2; D remains unclear. The CDR3 is made up of 12 amino acids. The V end was cut by 3 bases, the J end by 2 bases, with 4 bases between. CDR3 region: CASSFGNYGYTF. DNA for the CDR3: TGTGCCAGCAGTTTCGGGAACTATGGCTACACCTTC.

Many counts were recorded for this clonotype. The CDR3 nucleotides are TGTGCCATCAGTGAGGGACCAGGGGGCACCTTC. This encodes CAISEGPGGTF. This chain connects TRBV10-3 to TRBJ1-2; TRBD1 agrees at 7 bases. Germline V CDR1 and CDR2: ENHRY, SYGVKD. Germline trimming cut 2 bases from V and 13 bases from J; bases unmatched to any gene: 4. This CDR3 is built from 11 residues.

Concerning this clonotype: A read error is likely, as this CDR3 ends without the conserved phenylalanine or tryptophan. The V and J genes are TRBV7-2 and TRBJ2-7, with 8 bases aligning to TRBD2. Germline V gives CDR1 SGHTA, CDR2 FQGNSA. After removal of 3 bases from V and 3 bases from J, the junction contained 7 bases not matched to a gene. The CDR3 extends over 15 amino acids. CDR3 DNA sequence: TGTGCCAGCAGCTTCTGGGTTCTAGCGGGCTACGAGCAGTACTAC. Translating it yields CASSFWVLAGYEQYY.

This clonotype was observed many times. This chain links TRBV12-3 or TRBV12-4 with TRBJ2-7, with 9 bases aligning to TRBD2. The ends lost 2 bases at V and 8 bases at J; junction bases unmatched: 4. The CDR3 consists of 13 residues. CDR3 nucleotides: TGTGCCAGCAGTTTACTAGCGGGGAAGAAGCAGTACTTC. Translated, it gives CASSLLAGKKQYF.

The chain carries TRBV4-2 and TRBJ1-6, with D possibly being TRBD1 (5 bases). Looked up from germline, CDR1 is LGHNA and CDR2 is YNFKEQ. Trimming shortened V by 0 bases and J by 3 bases, and 15 bases separated the two germline ends. There are 18 residues in the CDR3. The CDR3 loop reads CASSQEAGLRGYNSPLHF. Written as DNA, the CDR3 is TGTGCCAGCAGCCAAGAGGCTGGGTTAAGGGGCTATAATTCACCCCTCCACTTT.

The rearrangement uses TRBV5-4 and TRBJ1-5; D not resolved. The CDR3 runs 16 residues. Germline lookup yields CDR1 SGHNT and CDR2 YYREEE (reference sequence). Trimming took 3 bases from V and 0 from J, leaving 13 bases between them. CDR3 region: CASSSGGGNSNQPQHF. The CDR3 DNA follows: TGTGCCAGCAGCTCGGGCGGAGGGAATAGCAATCAGCCCCAGCATTTT.

This clonotype was observed many times. This sequence joins TRBV5-5 and TRBJ1-1; D not certain. V gave up 0 bases and J gave up 5 bases, with 2 bases separating them. CDR1 is SGHKS and CDR2 is YYEKEE in the germline V gene (reference sequence). The CDR3 sequence is 11 residues long. CDR3 region: CASSLETEAFF. In DNA form, the CDR3 reads TGTGCCAGCAGCTTGGAGACTGAAGCTTTCTTT.

There are many counts of this clonotype. The chain joins TRBV7-2 to TRBJ1-2; 11 positions match TRBD1. V lost 5 bases and J lost 8; bases outside the gene matches: 4. The CDR3 has 13 amino acids. Germline values: CDR1 SGHTA, CDR2 FQGNSA. CDR3 in amino acids: CASSRDRGYGYTF. The CDR3 region has the DNA TGTGCCAGCAGCCGGGACAGGGGGTACGGCTACACCTTC.

This clonotype showed up many times. One junction end disagrees with the germline gene, perhaps due to a read error. V gene TRBV29-1 combines with J gene TRBJ2-5; tentatively, D is TRBD1 (5 bases). CDR3 size: 12 residues. From germline, CDR1 is SQVTM and CDR2 ANQGSEA. CDR3 loop: CSAAPGQEAQYF. CDR3 nucleotides: TGCAGCGCTGCCCCAGGGCAAGAGGCCCAGTACTTC.

Only a few counts were recorded for this clonotype. The chain has TRBV20-1 and TRBJ2-7, with a weak D call TRBD1 (6 bases). The CDR3 is made up of 17 amino acids. Trimming stripped 3 bases from V and 2 bases from J, with 23 bases between. Germline CDR1 reads DFQATT; CDR2 reads SNEGSKA (reference sequence). The CDR3 protein is CSARSLRLGQSPYEQYF. CDR3 coding DNA: TGCAGTGCTAGGAGCCTCCGATTAGGACAGTCGCCCTACGAGCAGTACTTC.

Ten or more counts support this clonotype. The chain links TRBV5-5 to TRBJ2-1; a weak D match, TRBD1 (6 bases). Germline CDR1 is SGHKS and CDR2 is YYEKEE (reference sequence). V lost 3 bases, J lost 0 bases, and 10 bases lay in between. The CDR3 covers 15 residues. CDR3 amino acids: CASSSQGSSYNEQFF. The CDR3 nucleotides are TGTGCCAGCAGCTCACAGGGTAGCTCCTACAATGAGCAGTTCTTC.

This clonotype has at least ten counts. The chain links TRBV15 to TRBJ1-6, with D unclear. CDR3 length equals 15 residues. V gave up 4 bases and J gave up 9 bases, with 16 bases separating them. Per germline, CDR1 LNHNV and CDR2 YYDKDF (reference sequence). The CDR3 region has the DNA TGTGCCACCAGCACCCGTCTAGGCGAGGGTTCACCCCTCCACTTT. This sequence encodes CATSTRLGEGSPLHF.

This clonotype was picked up many times. The V gene is TRBV20-1, the J gene TRBJ2-5; TRBD1 is a possible D gene (5 bases). The CDR3 is made up of 15 amino acids. The germline gives CDR1 DFQATT, CDR2 SNEGSKA (reference sequence). The V end lost 0 bases, the J end lost 0 bases, and 11 bases lay between the germline ends. In nucleotides, the CDR3 is TGCAGTGCTAGAGATCTACCAGGGTACCAAGAGACCCAGTACTTC. Translating it yields CSARDLPGYQETQYF.

This clonotype was seen repeatedly, ten times or more. This sequence joins TRBV11-2 and TRBJ2-2, with 8 bases identical to TRBD2. The CDR3 runs to 16 residues. V dropped 0 bases and J dropped 4; count of bases not matched to a gene: 4. CDR1 and CDR2 from the germline V gene are SGHAT and FQNNGV. For the CDR3, the DNA is TGTGCCAGCAGCTTAGATCGGGGGGGACCCACCGGGGAGCTGTTTTTT. It codes for CASSLDRGGPTGELFF. Looking up the rest from reference TRBV11-2 and TRBJ2-2 gives the full variable domain: EAGVAQSPRYKIIEKRQSVAFWCNPISGHATLYWYQQILGQGPKLLIQFQNNGVVDDSQLPKDRFSAERLKGVDSTLKIQPAKLEDSAVYLCASSLDRGGPTGELFFGEGSRLTVL.

This clonotype was counted a few times. The chain joins TRBV9 to TRBJ1-1; no firm D call. This CDR3 contains 15 residues. Trimming stripped 0 bases from V and 6 bases from J, with 15 bases between. The germline CDR1 and CDR2 sequences are SGDLS and YYNGEE. CDR3 bases: TGTGCCAGCAGCGTAGGATCGTATGGGCAGGCTGAAGCTTTCTTT. Protein sequence: CASSVGSYGQAEAFF.

The CDR3 nucleotides are TGTGCCACACGACAGAGCTACAATGAGCAGTTCTTC. Protein: CATRQSYNEQFF. J is TRBJ2-1 and V is TRBV12-3 or TRBV12-4; a weak D match, TRBD1 (5 bases). This CDR3 is 12 amino acids long. V dropped 10 bases and J dropped 3 bases, with 10 bases sitting between them.

This chain joins TRBV7-2 and TRBJ1-1; perhaps TRBD1 as D (6 bases). The CDR3 covers 11 residues. CDR1 is SGHTA, CDR2 FQGNSA, per germline. V gave up 3 bases and J gave up 12 bases, with 11 bases separating them. The CDR3 protein is CASSFHRVTFF. The CDR3 DNA is TGTGCCAGCAGCTTCCACAGGGTTACTTTCTTT.

This clonotype was seen many times. The chain uses TRBV5-1 and TRBJ2-7; TRBD1 aligns across 9 bases. Germline V lookup: CDR1 SGHRS, CDR2 YFSETQ. CDR3 size: 13 residues. Trimming at V came to 7 bases and at J to 7 bases, leaving 9 bases not matched to a gene. The CDR3: CASGRDRAWEQYF. CDR3 DNA: TGCGCCAGCGGCCGGGACAGGGCCTGGGAGCAGTACTTC.

The gene calls are TRBV28 and TRBJ1-5, with D unclear. V lost 6 bases and J 6 bases, leaving 15 bases between the germline ends. This CDR3 spans 14 amino acids. From germline, CDR1 is MDHEN and CDR2 SYDVKM. The CDR3 loop is CASSLRVRSQPQHF. In nucleotides, the CDR3 is TGTGCCAGCAGCCTCCGGGTCCGCTCTCAGCCCCAGCATTTT.

The chain recombines TRBV2 with TRBJ2-7; TRBD2 agrees at 13 bases. Germline CDR1 is SNHLY and CDR2 is FYNNEI. J was trimmed by 3 bases and V by 8 bases; bases with no gene match: 4. The CDR3 is 14 residues long. This chain's CDR3 is CASGRLAGGYEQYF. For the CDR3, the DNA is TGTGCCAGCGGCCGACTAGCGGGGGGCTACGAGCAGTACTTC.

At least ten counts were recorded for this clonotype. The chain has TRBV7-9 and TRBJ1-1; the match to TRBD1 covers 8 bases. This CDR3 has 13 residues. Germline lookup yields CDR1 SEHNR and CDR2 FQNEAQ (reference sequence). Trimming took 5 bases from V and 5 from J; bases not matched to a gene: 4. The CDR3 region has the DNA TGTGCCAGCAGCACAGGGGGGTGGACTGAAGCTTTCTTT. It codes for CASSTGGWTEAFF. Variable domain in full (rest from reference TRBV7-9 and TRBJ1-1): DTGVSQNPRHKITKRGQNVTFRCDPISEHNRLYWYRQTLGQGPEFLTYFQNEAQLEKSRLLSDRFSAERPKGSFSTLEIQRTEQGDSAMYLCASSTGGWTEAFFGQGTRLTVV.

Ten or more counts support this clonotype. The chain is built from TRBV20-1 and TRBJ2-1; TRBD1 might be the D (6 bases). Per germline, CDR1 DFQATT and CDR2 SNEGSKA (reference sequence). CDR3 length: 16 amino acids. V was shortened by 5 bases and J by 5 bases, with 22 bases between the two germline ends. CDR3 loop: CSARPSRGTPHNEQFF. The CDR3 DNA follows: TGCAGTGCTCGACCCTCCAGGGGTACGCCTCACAATGAGCAGTTCTTC.